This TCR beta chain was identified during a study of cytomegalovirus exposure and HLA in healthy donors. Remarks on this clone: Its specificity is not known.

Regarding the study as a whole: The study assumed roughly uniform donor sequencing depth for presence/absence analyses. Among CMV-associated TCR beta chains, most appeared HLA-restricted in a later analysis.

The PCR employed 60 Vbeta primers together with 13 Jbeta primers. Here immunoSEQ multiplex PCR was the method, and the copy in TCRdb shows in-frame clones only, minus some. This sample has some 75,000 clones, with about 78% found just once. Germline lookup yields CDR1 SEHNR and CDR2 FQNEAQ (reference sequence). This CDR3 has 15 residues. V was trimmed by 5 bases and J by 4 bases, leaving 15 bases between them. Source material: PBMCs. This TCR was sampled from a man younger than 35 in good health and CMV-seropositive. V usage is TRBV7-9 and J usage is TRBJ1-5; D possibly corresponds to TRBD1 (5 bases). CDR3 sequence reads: CASSPAGKPNQPQHF. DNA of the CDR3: TGTGCCAGCAGCCCCGCAGGGAAACCTAATCAGCCCCAGCATTTT.